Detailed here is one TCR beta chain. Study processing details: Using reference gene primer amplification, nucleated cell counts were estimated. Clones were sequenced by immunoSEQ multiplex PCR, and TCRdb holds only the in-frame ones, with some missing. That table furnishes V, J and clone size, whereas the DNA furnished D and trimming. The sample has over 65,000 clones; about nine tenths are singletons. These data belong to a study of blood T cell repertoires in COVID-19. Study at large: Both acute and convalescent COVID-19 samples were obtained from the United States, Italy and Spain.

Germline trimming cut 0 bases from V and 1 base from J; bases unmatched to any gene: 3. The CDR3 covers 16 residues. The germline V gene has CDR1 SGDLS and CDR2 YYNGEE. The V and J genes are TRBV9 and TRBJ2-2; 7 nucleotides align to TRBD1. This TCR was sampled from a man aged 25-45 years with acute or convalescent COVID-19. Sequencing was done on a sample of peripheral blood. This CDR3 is CASSVAAGGNTGELFF. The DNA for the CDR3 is TGTGCCAGCAGCGTAGCGGCAGGGGGGAACACCGGGGAGCTGTTTTTT.